This T cell receptor (beta chain) was sequenced for a study of cytotoxic CD8 clonotypes in ibrutinib-treated CLL (TCRdb year 2021). In terms of the full investigation: The cohort had around twelve relapsed/refractory and roughly 15 treatment-naive patients; some 17 were IGHV unmutated. Responses were partial in around 25 patients and complete in 2; after median roughly 69 months follow-up, around 15 stayed in remission and roughly twelve progressed. The response samples were drawn at a median of approximately 11 months into treatment, with a range of roughly 6 to 36 months. An average of roughly 270,000 productive templates and around 100,000 productive rearrangements was obtained per sample. Of the 90 or so participants in the trial, roughly 26 had longitudinal samples available. Cryopreserved peripheral blood mononuclear cells were obtained before treatment, at response, and at either sustained remission or disease progression. Every remission and progressive disease sample was obtained while ibrutinib was still being received by the patients. Study-level results and caveats: Public clonotypes were rare and either shrank or stayed stable during treatment, and the rise in clonality at ibrutinib response reflected expansion of private clonotypes. Sampling times were not matched between patients in sustained remission and patients whose disease was progressing, and lymph node repertoires were not examined. Baseline clonality exceeded that of age-matched healthy donors and correlated strongly with circulating CD8+ T-cell counts. An increase in clonality was observed at ibrutinib response, with clonality remaining stable during sustained remission and falling back toward baseline at progression.

The time point label for this specimen denotes: progressive disease on ibrutinib. Approximately 2 micrograms of genomic DNA were extracted from cryopreserved PBMCs for TCR beta library preparation. Longitudinal blood samples from CLL patients receiving ibrutinib monotherapy were subjected to high-throughput TCR beta sequencing. The patients took part in an open-label, single-center phase 2 trial of ibrutinib monotherapy. About this clone itself: The antigen it binds to is not known. No quality values exist for individual bases; no much larger clone is one base distant.

The CDR3, cysteine through phenylalanine, is 19 amino acids long. CDR3 DNA is the only sequence kept; it has 57 bases, read in frame from the first base. V and J are truncated by 3 bases and 5 bases respectively, leaving an intervening sequence of 28 bases. As encoded in the germline V gene, CDR1 is MGHRA while CDR2 is YSYEKL. A MiSeq instrument was used for deep resolution sequencing, which targeted depths ranging from 1 in 1 million up to 1 in 200,000 T cells, with coverage averaging 10x for each clonotype. TCR beta libraries were generated with the immunoSEQ hsTCRB Kit. The authors' pipeline ran thus. ImmunoSEQ Data Assistant and ImmunoSEQ Analyzer were used for data analysis, and V, D and J genes were assigned according to IMGT definitions. Clonality, which ranges from 0 to 1, was calculated by subtracting the normalized Shannon entropy of productive rearrangement frequencies from one. Only overrepresented clonotypes making up at least 0.05% of the repertoire of each patient were included in the public clonotype analysis. Repertoires from about a dozen age-matched healthy donors in immuneACCESS were used as clonality controls. This immuneACCESS table, as held by TCRdb, lists in-frame sequences with V and J called but not all clones. Of the missing ones, under half trace to an unresolved V gene in checked studies; the others have no known cause. That table is the source of V, J and clone size, and D and trimming were worked out from the DNA. This sample gives 250,000 to 350,000 clones in total; 76% of them show up just once. The top ten clonotypes cover about 5.3% of the sample.

The sample here was PBMCs, taken at disease progression, from a patient treated with ibrutinib. The clonotype was recovered from a human donor with chronic lymphocytic leukemia. The V gene is TRBV4-1 and the J gene is TRBJ2-5; the D gene is possibly TRBD1 or TRBD2, each agreeing over 5 bases. The CDR3 sequence is CASSHRGVEGSAYGETQYF. Read as DNA, the sequence is TGCGCCAGCAGCCATCGGGGCGTTGAGGGGTCGGCTTATGGGGAGACCCAGTACTTC.